This T cell receptor beta chain came from a study of OX40 agonist ivuxolimab in advanced cancers. CDR3 length: 15 amino acids. From germline, CDR1 is KGHSH and CDR2 LQKENI. V lost 0 bases and J 7 bases, leaving 15 bases between the germline ends. Data came from immunoSEQ multiplex PCR; TCRdb stores just in-frame clones and leaves some out. This sample has around 99,000 clones, with more than 85% found just once. Autoimmune disease history or systemic immunosuppression excluded patients. Blood was sampled at baseline, cycle 4 day 1, and cycle 7 day 1. J is TRBJ2-5 and V is TRBV18; maybe TRBD2 (7 bases). Material: CD4+ or CD8+ T cells sorted from blood, obtained in a trial of the OX40 agonist ivuxolimab. The TCR was taken from an adult with an advanced solid tumor such as melanoma, head and neck, liver or kidney cancer. The DNA for the CDR3 is TGTGCCAGCTCACCACCGGCGGGGGCCGCGGGGACCCAGTACTTC. This gives the protein CASSPPAGAAGTQYF. The full variable domain, its missing parts supplied by reference TRBV18 and TRBJ2-5, is NAGVMQNPRHLVRRRGQEARLRCSPMKGHSHVYWYRQLPEEGLKFMVYLQKENIIDESGMPKERFSAEFPKEGPSILRIQQVVRGDSAAYFCASSPPAGAAGTQYFGPGTRLLVL.